Below, 18 T cell receptor beta chains from the same sample are listed, as sequenced in a study of blood T cell repertoires in COVID-19. Libraries were prepared by immunoSEQ multiplex PCR; TCRdb keeps only in-frame clonotypes and omits some of them. The data contain tens of thousands of clones, about nine tenths of them singletons. Sequencing used peripheral blood. The source is a human donor in a cohort sampled during active COVID-19.

This chain uses TRBV3-1 (or the pseudogene TRBV3-2) with TRBJ2-7; possible D gene TRBD1, 6 bases. From germline, CDR1 is LGHDT and CDR2 YNNKEL (reference sequence). V lost 5 bases and J lost 3, with 11 bases in between. CDR3 size: 13 residues. CDR3 sequence reads: CASSTHRVYEQYF. In DNA form, the CDR3 reads TGTGCCAGCAGCACTCACAGGGTCTACGAGCAGTACTTC.

CDR3 nucleotides: TGTGCTAGTGGTTCCGGACTGCCCCAAGAGACCCAGTACTTC. Amino acids: CASGSGLPQETQYF. The rearrangement links TRBV12-5 to TRBJ2-5; tentatively, D is TRBD2 (5 bases). The V gene's germline CDR1 is LGHNT and CDR2 FRNRAP. The CDR3 extends over 14 amino acids. Trimming shortened V by 4 bases and J by 1 base, and 10 bases separated the two germline ends.

The chain combines TRBV18 with TRBJ1-1; D gene ambiguous. Trimming removed 2 bases from V and 4 bases from J, with 11 bases in between. The germline V gene has CDR1 KGHSH and CDR2 LQKENI. This CDR3 has 14 residues. The CDR3 bases are TGTGCCAGCTCACCAGGCGCCGGGGTCACTGAAGCTTTCTTT. It specifies CASSPGAGVTEAFF.

The rearrangement links TRBV1 to TRBJ2-2; TRBD2, the table's D call, was not compared with the DNA. TRBV1 counts as a pseudogene. The CDR3 has 17 amino acids. The CDR3 DNA reads TGCACCAGCAGCCCCCCCAGTTCGGGGGTCCTCACCGGGGAGCTGTTTTTT. Its translation: CTSSPPSSGVLTGELFF.

The V gene is TRBV6-5, the J gene TRBJ2-7; D possibly corresponds to TRBD2 (6 bases). The CDR3 totals 13 residues. V was pared by 2 bases and J by 9 bases, with 14 bases between. Germline V gene data show CDR1 as MNHEY and CDR2 as SVGAGI. CDR3: CASSYGPGRGQYF. The DNA for the CDR3 is TGTGCCAGCAGTTACGGGCCGGGGCGGGGGCAGTACTTC.

V and J are TRBV3-1 (or the pseudogene TRBV3-2) and TRBJ1-1; D remains ambiguous. Germline V CDR1 and CDR2: LGHDT, YNNKEL (reference sequence). This CDR3 has 14 amino acids. The V end lost 3 bases, the J end lost 0 bases, and 8 bases lay between the germline ends. The CDR3 DNA reads as TGTGCCAGCAGCCACCTACAGCTGAACACTGAAGCTTTCTTT. Its translation: CASSHLQLNTEAFF.

The chain couples TRBV9 to TRBJ2-3; possibly TRBD2 for D (5 bases). The V and J ends lost 2 bases and 3 bases respectively, with 7 bases between them. The germline V gene encodes CDR1 SGDLS and CDR2 YYNGEE. CDR3 size: 13 residues. CDR3 protein: CASSVGGTDTQYF. CDR3 DNA sequence: TGTGCCAGCAGCGTCGGCGGGACAGATACGCAGTATTTT.

J is TRBJ2-1 and V is TRBV19, with 12 bases that match TRBD1. Per the germline V gene, CDR1 is LNHDA and CDR2 is SQIVND (reference sequence). This CDR3 comprises 16 residues. Losses at the gene ends were 2 bases for V and 9 bases for J; bases not matched to a gene: 8. The CDR3 DNA follows: TGTGCCAGTAGTATAATGGGACAGGGGGCGGAATTTGAGCAGTTCTTC. Protein: CASSIMGQGAEFEQFF.

The chain combines TRBV20-1 with TRBJ2-1; no clear D. Trimming took 3 bases from V and 0 from J, leaving 15 bases between them. The CDR3 loop spans 16 amino acids. From germline, CDR1 is DFQATT and CDR2 SNEGSKA (reference sequence). Written as DNA, the CDR3 is TGCAGTGCTAGTAACGTTTTCACGAGCTCCTACAATGAGCAGTTCTTC. Translating it yields CSASNVFTSSYNEQFF.

V gene TRBV19 combines with J gene TRBJ2-1; D gene unclear. CDR1 is LNHDA and CDR2 is SQIVND in the germline V gene (reference sequence). V shed 4 bases and J shed 5 bases, with 3 bases lying between them. The CDR3 loop spans 11 amino acids. The CDR3 protein is CASSTNNEQFF. Here the CDR3 DNA reads TGTGCCAGTAGTACAAACAATGAGCAGTTCTTC.

The rearrangement joins TRBV4-1 to TRBJ1-2; 8 bases line up with TRBD1. The CDR3 sequence is 16 residues long. J gave up 6 bases and V 1 base, and 10 bases lay outside the gene matches. Germline values: CDR1 MGHRA, CDR2 YSYEKL. CDR3 sequence (DNA): TGCGCCAGCAGCCAAGGGATGGACAGGGCGAAAGATGGCTACACCTTC. Amino acid sequence: CASSQGMDRAKDGYTF.

This chain uses TRBV7-9 with TRBJ1-2, with 7 bases identical to TRBD1. The germline CDR1 and CDR2 sequences are SEHNR and FQNEAQ (reference sequence). Germline trimming cut 7 bases from V and 2 bases from J; bases unmatched to any gene: 4. This CDR3 spans 13 amino acids. CDR3 DNA sequence: TGTGCCAGCACCAGGGGGGACAACTATGGCTACACCTTC. Translating it yields CASTRGDNYGYTF.

The rearrangement uses TRBV7-8 and TRBJ1-2; possibly TRBD1 for D (5 bases). CDR1 SGHVS and CDR2 FQNEAQ come from the germline V gene. V was shortened by 1 base and J by 6 bases, with 12 bases between the two germline ends. The CDR3 has 14 amino acids. CDR3: CASSLGGRADGYTF. CDR3 nucleotides: TGTGCCAGCAGCTTAGGGGGCCGGGCGGATGGCTACACCTTC.

This chain connects TRBV6-5 to TRBJ2-2; 9 nucleotides match TRBD1. Unmatched junction bases numbered 9, after V lost 4 bases and J lost 6 bases. This CDR3 comprises 16 residues. The germline CDR1 and CDR2 sequences are MNHEY and SVGAGI. As DNA, the CDR3 is TGTGCCAGCAGTTTAAACAGGGGGCGGTGGGCCGGGGAGCTGTTTTTT. It translates to CASSLNRGRWAGELFF.

The chain employs TRBV11-3 and TRBJ2-2; TRBD1 aligns across 8 bases. The J segment lost 5 bases and the V segment lost 4 bases, leaving 6 bases of the junction unmatched. There are 15 residues in the CDR3. CDR1 is SGHNT, CDR2 YENEEA, per germline. CDR3 sequence reads: CASSSRDRSTGELFF. The CDR3 region has the DNA TGTGCCAGCAGCTCCCGGGACAGGAGTACCGGGGAGCTGTTTTTT.

This chain uses TRBV6-5 with TRBJ2-5; the D gene is possibly TRBD1 (6 bases). Germline V gives CDR1 MNHEY, CDR2 SVGAGI. The CDR3 runs 15 residues. V was cut by 0 bases and J by 5 bases, with 13 bases left in between. CDR3 nucleotide sequence: TGTGCCAGCAGTTACTCGGGGGCCCACTGGGAGACCCAGTACTTC. Translating gives CASSYSGAHWETQYF.

This clone was seen just once. This CDR3 is CASSQGQSYGYTF. The CDR3 DNA is TGTGCCAGCAGCCAAGGACAGTCCTATGGCTACACCTTC. V and J are TRBV14 and TRBJ1-2, with D perhaps matching TRBD1 (5 bases). The CDR3 has 13 amino acids. Per the germline V gene, CDR1 is SGHDN and CDR2 is FVKESK. V was pared by 1 base and J by 4 bases, with 7 bases between.

The rearrangement links TRBV7-2 to TRBJ1-1; D ambiguous. With 3 bases removed from V and 3 bases from J, the gap between germline ends came to 8 bases. The V gene's germline CDR1 is SGHTA and CDR2 FQGNSA. The CDR3 loop spans 13 amino acids. The CDR3 reads CASSFGEYTEAFF. The CDR3 DNA reads as TGTGCCAGCAGCTTCGGGGAATACACTGAAGCTTTCTTT.